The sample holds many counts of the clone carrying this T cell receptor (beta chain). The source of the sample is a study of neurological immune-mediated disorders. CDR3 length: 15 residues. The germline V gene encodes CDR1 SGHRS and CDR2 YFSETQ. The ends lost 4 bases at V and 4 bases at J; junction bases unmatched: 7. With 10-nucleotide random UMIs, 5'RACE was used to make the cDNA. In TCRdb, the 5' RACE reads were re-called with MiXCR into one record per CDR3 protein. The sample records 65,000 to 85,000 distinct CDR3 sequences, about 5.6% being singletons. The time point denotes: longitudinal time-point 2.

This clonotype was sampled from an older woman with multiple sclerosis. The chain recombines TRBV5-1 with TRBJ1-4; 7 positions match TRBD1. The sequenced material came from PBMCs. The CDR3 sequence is CASSPQQGINEKLFF. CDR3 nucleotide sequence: TGCGCCAGCAGCCCACAACAGGGGATTAATGAAAAACTGTTTTTT.